The clone carrying this T cell receptor beta chain was observed at least ten times. This sample is drawn from a study of T-cell reconstitution after alpha-beta-depleted transplantation in children. The CDR3 is 15 residues long. V was pared by 2 bases and J by 5 bases, with 4 bases of the junction left unmatched. TCRbeta library preparation incorporated unique molecular identifiers. TCRdb redid the calling of the PCR reads with MiXCR, one entry per CDR3 protein. Of fewer than 550,000 distinct CDR3 sequences listed, approximately 11% are singletons. Sequencing was performed on PBMCs from the stem cell graft donor, taken from the stem cell graft. The sequence was obtained from a human donor who donated a stem cell graft to a child with acute myeloid leukemia. The chain has TRBV12-3 or TRBV12-4 and TRBJ1-4; 8 bases are shared with TRBD1. The CDR3 region is CASSLRTGMNEKLFF. The CDR3 DNA reads as TGTGCCAGCAGTTTACGGACAGGGATGAATGAAAAACTGTTTTTT.